This T cell receptor beta chain is drawn from a study of glioma-infiltrating T cells. V shed 4 bases and J 2 bases; nucleotides not matched to a gene: 1. The CDR3 runs 13 residues. CDR1 and CDR2 from the germline V gene are DFQATT and SNEGSKA (reference sequence). With respect to this clonotype: As yet, its antigen is unknown. This sequence may be a read error, since a much larger clone differs from it by one base.

Study results and limitations: Shared blood CDR3 signature motifs marked patients with low tissue-blood divergence. Above-expected tissue-blood divergence occurred in all gliomas, most in low-grade ones.

The iRepertoire nested amplicon-rescue multiplex PCR amplified TCR alpha and beta CDR3s from RNA. TCRdb reanalysed the multiplex PCR reads using MiXCR and keeps one entry per CDR3 protein. Found here are around 350,000 distinct CDR3 sequences, 41% of them singletons; the top ten hold 12%. This TCR derives from a human donor with low-grade glioma or glioblastoma, undergoing nonglioma brain surgery, or in good health (not recorded which). The sample consisted of glioma tissue, nonneoplastic brain tissue, or PBMCs (not recorded which). This sequence joins TRBV20-1 and TRBJ2-7, with TRBD2 matching 11 bases. CDR3 nucleotides: TGCAGTGCTAAACTAGCGGGAGCCTACGAGCAGTACTTC. It is translated as CSAKLAGAYEQYF.